The 13 T cell receptor beta chains presented below share a single source sample, sequenced in a study of OX40 agonist ivuxolimab in advanced cancers. Repertoires were generated with immunoSEQ multiplex PCR, while TCRdb's copy carries only in-frame clones and drops some. The sample consists of fewer than 50,000 clones, 88% of them appearing once. Sequencing was performed on CD4+ or CD8+ T cells sorted from blood, taken in a trial of the OX40 agonist ivuxolimab. These receptors came from an adult with an advanced solid tumor such as melanoma, head and neck, liver or kidney cancer.

This chain uses TRBV14 with TRBJ2-5; D possibly corresponds to TRBD1 (6 bases). CDR1 SGHDN and CDR2 FVKESK come from the germline V gene. Trimming removed 0 bases at V and 4 bases at J, with 12 bases between. This CDR3 has 15 residues. CDR3 DNA: TGTGCCAGCAGCCAAGATACAGGGACGCTAGAGACCCAGTACTTC. Encoded protein: CASSQDTGTLETQYF.

The rearrangement uses TRBV27 and TRBJ2-3; D remains unclear. In germline, CDR1 is MNHEY, CDR2 SMNVEV (reference sequence). There are 13 residues in the CDR3. V shed 1 base and J shed 5 bases, with 7 bases lying between them. CDR3 residues: CASSLFGGDTQYF. The CDR3 region has the DNA TGTGCCAGCAGTTTATTTGGCGGAGATACGCAGTATTTT.

The rearrangement links TRBV7-9 to TRBJ1-1; 7 bases are shared with TRBD1. CDR1 is SEHNR, CDR2 FQNEAQ, per germline (reference sequence). J lost 1 base, V lost 6 bases, and 8 bases had no gene match. The CDR3 has 15 amino acids. The CDR3 sequence is CASRTNDRENTEAFF. The DNA for the CDR3 is TGTGCCAGCAGGACAAACGACAGGGAGAACACTGAAGCTTTCTTT.

The CDR3 bases are TGTGCCAGCAGCTCCGCAAGGGGAGCGGATGAGCAGTTCTTC. Its translation is CASSSARGADEQFF. The chain carries TRBV5-6 and TRBJ2-1, with D perhaps given as TRBD1 or TRBD2 (5 bases each). The germline V and J ends were trimmed by 3 bases and 8 bases, with 15 bases remaining between them. Germline V gene sequence: CDR1 SGHDT, CDR2 YYEEEE. The CDR3 has 14 amino acids. Complete variable domain (other parts from reference TRBV5-6 and TRBJ2-1): DAGVTQSPTHLIKTRGQQVTLRCSPKSGHDTVSWYQQALGQGPQFIFQYYEEEERQRGNFPDRFSGHQFPNYSSELNVNALLLGDSALYLCASSSARGADEQFFGPGTRLTVL.

The chain combines TRBV27 with TRBJ2-7; 8 bases line up with TRBD1. J lost 3 bases, V lost 6 bases, and 4 bases had no gene match. Germline V gives CDR1 MNHEY, CDR2 SMNVEV (reference sequence). This CDR3 region has 13 residues. CDR3 nucleotide sequence: TGTGCCAGCAGGACAGGGGAGCTCTACGAGCAGTACTTC. This translates into CASRTGELYEQYF.

The chain recombines TRBV29-1 with TRBJ1-1; D remains ambiguous. This CDR3 comprises 12 residues. Trimming pared 6 bases from V and 4 bases from J, leaving 12 bases between. Germline V gene lookup returns CDR1 SQVTM and CDR2 ANQGSEA. Here the CDR3 reads CSVEFGITEAFF. For the CDR3, the DNA is TGCAGCGTGGAATTTGGGATCACTGAAGCTTTCTTT.

The chain couples TRBV27 to TRBJ2-7, with TRBD1 matching 7 bases. J lost 2 bases, V lost 8 bases, and 6 bases had no gene match. Germline CDR1 MNHEY, CDR2 SMNVEV (reference sequence). CDR3 length: 13 residues. CDR3 protein: CASGQGVTYEQYF. For the CDR3, the DNA is TGTGCCAGCGGGCAGGGGGTGACCTACGAGCAGTACTTC.

Comment on this clone: Other DNA sequences in the sample encode the same CDR3. The V gene is TRBV7-3, the J gene TRBJ2-3; 14 nucleotides line up with TRBD2. V shed 3 bases and J 4 bases; nucleotides not matched to a gene: 0. Germline V gene sequence: CDR1 SGHTA, CDR2 FQGTGA. This CDR3 is built from 15 residues. The CDR3: CASSLTSGGADTQYF. CDR3 sequence (DNA): TGTGCCAGCAGCTTGACTAGCGGGGGGGCAGATACGCAGTATTTT.

The chain recombines TRBV28 with TRBJ1-6; tentative D call: TRBD1 (5 bases). Germline V gene sequence: CDR1 MDHEN, CDR2 SYDVKM. V shed 2 bases and J shed 8 bases, with 13 bases lying between them. The CDR3 totals 15 residues. The CDR3: CASSLGTGGDSPLHF. The CDR3 coding sequence is TGTGCCAGCAGTTTAGGGACCGGAGGTGATTCACCCCTCCACTTT. The full variable domain, rest sourced from reference TRBV28 and TRBJ1-6, is DVKVTQSSRYLVKRTGEKVFLECVQDMDHENMFWYRQDPGLGLRLIYFSYDVKMKEKGDIPEGYSVSREKKERFSLILESASTNQTSMYLCASSLGTGGDSPLHFGNGTRLTVT.

The chain recombines TRBV11-3 with TRBJ2-1, with no clear D. Germline assignment: CDR1 SGHNT and CDR2 YENEEA. The CDR3 contains 16 residues. V was pared by 2 bases and J by 0 bases, with 11 bases between. In DNA, the CDR3 is TGTGCCAGCAGCTTACAGCGAGCGAGCTCCTACAATGAGCAGTTCTTC. Encoded protein: CASSLQRASSYNEQFF.

The chain links TRBV6-1 to TRBJ1-6; D is unresolved. Trimming removed 1 base from V and 9 bases from J, with 13 bases in between. Germline V gene data show CDR1 as MNHNS and CDR2 as SASEGT. The length of the CDR3 is 15 residues. This chain's CDR3 is CASSEEMAVLSPLHF. The CDR3 DNA is TGTGCCAGCAGTGAAGAGATGGCAGTCCTTTCACCCCTCCACTTT.

This sequence joins TRBV2 and TRBJ2-7, with TRBD2 matching 8 bases. The CDR3 is made up of 14 amino acids. Germline CDR1 SNHLY, CDR2 FYNNEI. V was clipped by 5 bases and J by 4 bases; unmatched bases: 7. CDR3 sequence: CASSRREVIYEQYV. The CDR3 bases are TGTGCCAGCAGTCGGCGGGAGGTGATTTACGAGCAGTACGTC.

This chain connects TRBV27 to TRBJ2-2; D possibly corresponds to TRBD2 (6 bases). The V and J ends lost 1 base and 0 bases respectively, with 9 bases between them. CDR3 length: 16 residues. The germline gives CDR1 MNHEY, CDR2 SMNVEV (reference sequence). The CDR3 region is CASSLWAGSNTGELFF. The CDR3 DNA reads TGTGCCAGCAGTTTATGGGCGGGGTCGAACACCGGGGAGCTGTTTTTT.